Shown below are 14 T cell receptor beta chains from a single sample sequenced in a study of T-cell memory formation after mild COVID-19. Via MiXCR, TCRdb re-called the 5' RACE reads, giving one row per CDR3 protein. Among about 310,000 distinct CDR3 sequences listed, around a sixth were seen once. Sequencing was done on a sample of PBMCs or a T cell subset sorted from them (not recorded which). These receptors all come from a man between 18 and 29 years old who had mild COVID-19 (a few samples of this study predate the infection). Cell type and time point are not known.

The chain uses TRBV7-9 and TRBJ2-1; D possibly corresponds to TRBD2 (6 bases). V was cut by 5 bases and J by 10 bases, with 15 bases left in between. This CDR3 has 13 residues. Germline V gene data show CDR1 as SEHNR and CDR2 as FQNEAQ (reference sequence). The CDR3 DNA reads as TGTGCCAGCAGCCCGGTGACTCGGGGGGAGCAGTTCTTC. Its translation is CASSPVTRGEQFF.

This clonotype was observed a handful of times. The gene calls are TRBV7-2 and TRBJ1-2, with D hard to call. V lost 2 bases and J 4 bases, leaving 5 bases between the germline ends. The CDR3 covers 12 residues. Germline CDR1 SGHTA, CDR2 FQGNSA. The CDR3 protein is CASSLWAYGYTF. CDR3 DNA: TGTGCCAGCAGCTTATGGGCCTATGGCTACACCTTC.

CDR3 coding DNA: TGTGCCAGCAGTTTAAGGGAAGCGGCAGGCGAGCAGTTCTTC. Translation gives CASSLREAAGEQFF. V usage is TRBV12-3 or TRBV12-4 and J usage is TRBJ2-1; D possibly corresponds to TRBD2 (5 bases). This CDR3 contains 14 residues. Deletions cut 2 bases from V and 10 bases from J, with 15 bases between.

This clonotype appeared many times. The chain combines TRBV7-2 with TRBJ1-1; no definite D call. Trimming left V 1 base short and J 0 bases short, with 9 bases between. Germline CDR1 and CDR2: SGHTA and FQGNSA. The CDR3 loop spans 15 amino acids. DNA of the CDR3: TGTGCCAGCAGCTTAGACCCGGTAATGAACACTGAAGCTTTCTTT. It codes for CASSLDPVMNTEAFF.

V is TRBV6-6 and J is TRBJ2-7, with a tentative D call TRBD2 (5 bases). This CDR3 is 11 amino acids long. Looked up from germline, CDR1 is MNHNY and CDR2 is SVGAGI (reference sequence). Trimming left V 11 bases short and J 2 bases short, with 10 bases between. CDR3 sequence: CAAGSPYEQYF. The CDR3 DNA reads as TGTGCCGCGGGTAGCCCCTACGAGCAGTACTTC.

The gene calls are TRBV6-5 and TRBJ2-3; possible D gene TRBD2, 5 bases. Germline-derived CDR1 and CDR2 are MNHEY and SVGAGI. Trimming took 6 bases from V and 1 from J, leaving 11 bases between them. The CDR3 covers 14 residues. The DNA for the CDR3 is TGTGCCAGCAGCCCCGTCGGGGGCACAGATACGCAGTATTTT. Its protein is CASSPVGGTDTQYF.

The chain uses TRBV11-2 and TRBJ1-3, with D possibly TRBD1 on 5 matching bases. Trimming shortened V by 0 bases and J by 1 base, and 10 bases separated the two germline ends. Germline values: CDR1 SGHAT, CDR2 FQNNGV. The CDR3 covers 16 residues. CDR3: CASSLDRGGSGNTIYF. Written as DNA, the CDR3 is TGTGCCAGCAGCTTAGACCGGGGGGGATCTGGAAACACCATATATTTT.

V usage is TRBV12-3 or TRBV12-4 and J usage is TRBJ1-1; possibly TRBD1 for D (6 bases). V lost 6 bases and J 4 bases, leaving 9 bases between the germline ends. The CDR3 spans 12 residues. The CDR3 DNA follows: TGTGCCAGCAGCGACAGGAGCACTGAAGCTTTCTTT. It specifies CASSDRSTEAFF.

V is TRBV4-2 and J is TRBJ2-2; D remains unclear. V shed 1 base and J shed 7 bases, with 7 bases lying between them. Germline V CDR1 and CDR2: LGHNA, YNFKEQ. This CDR3 has 13 residues. The CDR3 DNA follows: TGTGCCAGCAGCCAAGTACTCGGCGGGGAGCTGTTTTTT. Its translation is CASSQVLGGELFF.

This chain connects TRBV7-6 to TRBJ2-3; no clear D. CDR3 size: 15 residues. V was shortened by 1 base and J by 1 base, with 9 bases between the two germline ends. Germline V lookup: CDR1 SGHVS, CDR2 FNYEAQ. CDR3 DNA: TGTGCCAGCAGCTTAGGGAAACCTGGCACAGATACGCAGTATTTT. Its protein is CASSLGKPGTDTQYF.

The genes are TRBV6-5 and TRBJ1-4, with D maybe TRBD1 (6 bases). CDR1 and CDR2 (germline): MNHEY, SVGAGI. Trimming pared 5 bases from V and 8 bases from J, leaving 15 bases between. The CDR3 is made up of 14 amino acids. The CDR3 here is CASSQGGFREKLFF. CDR3 coding DNA: TGTGCCAGCAGTCAAGGGGGATTTCGGGAAAAACTGTTTTTT.

A word on this clonotype: Lacking the conserved final phenylalanine or tryptophan, this CDR3 likely reflects a read error. The J gene is TRBJ2-5, the V gene TRBV28; 10 nucleotides match TRBD1. The CDR3 consists of 15 residues. Germline V gene data show CDR1 as MDHEN and CDR2 as SYDVKM. Trimming at V came to 3 bases and at J to 5 bases, leaving 6 bases not matched to a gene. CDR3 coding DNA: TGTGCCAGCAGTTTGCCGGGACAGGGGTCGGAGACCCAGTACTTA. Its translation is CASSLPGQGSETQYL.

This chain joins TRBV15 and TRBJ2-3; weak D call: TRBD1 (6 bases). Trimming took off 3 bases at V and 1 base at J, with 11 bases between the two ends. CDR1 LNHNV and CDR2 YYDKDF come from the germline V gene (reference sequence). The CDR3 runs to 15 residues. Here the CDR3 reads CATSRGHVGTDTQYF. Written as DNA, the CDR3 is TGTGCCACCAGCAGGGGACACGTTGGCACAGATACGCAGTATTTT.

The gene calls are TRBV7-2 and TRBJ2-5; D is possibly TRBD1 or TRBD2 (5 bases each). The germline CDR1 and CDR2 sequences are SGHTA and FQGNSA. Trimming removed 6 bases from V and 5 bases from J, with 19 bases in between. This CDR3 contains 15 residues. CDR3 coding DNA: TGTGCCAGCAGTTCAAATTCGGGACGCTCGGAGACCCAGTACTTC. This translates into CASSSNSGRSETQYF.